This T cell receptor (beta chain) was sequenced during a study of cytomegalovirus exposure and HLA in healthy donors (dated by TCRdb to about 2017). General notes on the study: The 650 to 800 repertoires of the first cohort and the roughly 110 validation repertoires were produced on the same platform, according to a later analysis. To predict cytomegalovirus infection status, the study combined high-throughput TCR immunosequencing, statistical association of individual TCRs with disease status, and machine learning. The study aimed to test whether cataloging public T cell receptors could reveal signatures of past pathogen exposure. Along with the roughly 610-subject first cohort, a separate validation cohort of over a hundred different subjects was used. On the study overall, not on this receptor specifically: All 110 or so repertoires were used to score co-occurrence in the validation cohort in a later analysis, because that analysis had no HLA typing for the cohort. Three of the identified cytomegalovirus-associated TCR beta chains were confirmed in vitro to be specific for cytomegalovirus antigens. A total of 150 to 200 TCR beta chains were listed by the study as associated with cytomegalovirus. Most TCR sequences were seen in very few donors, while some public TCRs were found in many individuals. The authors suggested that the approach could potentially be generalized to other disease states and immunological phenotypes. In both the original and validation cohorts, the classifier was reported to diagnose cytomegalovirus status with high specificity and sensitivity. Of the cluster scores, approximately 95% were above 0 in a later analysis, which found that TCRs clustered in the first cohort also tended to co-occur in the approximately 110 validation repertoires.

Comments on this clone: Its cognate antigen has yet to be identified. No quality values exist for individual bases; no much larger clone is one base distant.

Preparation of the library involved the immunoSEQ multiplex PCR assay. Regarding the original processing steps: To diagnose cytomegalovirus status from the catalog of TCR beta chain sequences, a statistical classification framework was built. TCRdb re-hosts the immuneACCESS table, in-frame sequences only. Its copies lack some clones; in the studies checked, an unresolved V gene accounts for under half of them, and the cause for the rest is not known. V and J calls and clone size come straight from that table; D and trimming were deduced from the DNA. This sample has under 250,000 clones in its table, and about three quarters of those were observed once. The ten largest make up about 1.2% of the sample. Separate from the roughly 700-subject first cohort, the validation cohort of about 110 subjects was the group to which the donors belonged. Its CDR3 holds 16 amino acids, cysteine through phenylalanine. Kept here is only the CDR3 DNA, which spans 48 bases and is read in frame from base 1. CDR1 SGHDN and CDR2 FVKESK were looked up in the germline V gene. Trimming removed 3 bases from V and 0 bases from J; the gene matches leave 7 bases unexplained.

The sequence derives from a woman in her 30s in good health and CMV-seronegative. The rearrangement combines TRBV14 with TRBJ1-2; 7 nucleotides in the junction match TRBD1. Sequenced: PBMCs. The sequenced DNA is TGTGCCAGCAGCCACGGTAGAGGGGGCACTAACTATGGCTACACCTTC. Its protein reads: CASSHGRGGTNYGYTF.